A single sample is the source of the 27 T cell receptor beta chains below, sequenced in a study of molecular identifiers for immune sequencing clone quantification. MiXCR was run by TCRdb on the PCR reads, yielding one entry per CDR3 protein. The top ten clones hold about 0.78% of a sample with around 470,000 distinct CDR3 sequences, 20% to 25% of them seen once. The specimen was naive CD8+ T cells from blood, with Jurkat cell RNA spiked in. This sample's subset: FACS-sorted CD8+CD4-CCR7+CD45RA+ naive T cells. Receptors originate from a human donor in good health. Some libraries in this study had Jurkat cell RNA spiked in.

The chain links TRBV28 to TRBJ2-1; 10 bases are shared with TRBD2. The V gene end was trimmed by 4 bases and the J gene end by 0 bases; junction bases not matched to a gene: 12. The germline gives CDR1 MDHEN, CDR2 SYDVKM. There are 19 residues in the CDR3. The CDR3, as DNA: TGTGCCAGCAGTTACATACCCGGACTAGCGGAAAGCTCCTACAATGAGCAGTTCTTC. This translates into CASSYIPGLAESSYNEQFF.

In this sample, this clonotype turned up many times. This rearrangement joins TRBV20-1 to TRBJ1-1, with D maybe TRBD1 (5 bases). The germline V gene has CDR1 DFQATT and CDR2 SNEGSKA (reference sequence). V was clipped by 3 bases and J by 3 bases, with 8 bases between them. The CDR3 is 12 residues long. Here the CDR3 reads CSASRGYTEAFF. For the CDR3, the DNA is TGCAGTGCTAGTCGGGGGTACACTGAAGCTTTCTTT.

This clonotype was found a few times. The V and J genes are TRBV24-1 and TRBJ1-1; D gene uncertain. Germline V gene data show CDR1 as KGHDR and CDR2 as SFDVKD. V gave up 3 bases and J gave up 10 bases, with 17 bases separating them. The CDR3 runs to 14 residues. The CDR3 sequence: CATSDQGQYQGAFF. The CDR3 nucleotides are TGTGCCACCAGTGATCAAGGGCAGTACCAAGGAGCTTTCTTT.

At least ten counts were recorded for this clonotype. This chain connects TRBV6-2 or TRBV6-3 to TRBJ1-1; D perhaps matches TRBD1 (6 bases). This CDR3 region has 14 residues. Germline V CDR1 and CDR2: MNHEY, SVGEGT. Trimming took 5 bases from V and 6 from J, leaving 16 bases between them. CDR3 DNA: TGTGCCAGCAGTCCCGAAGGGGGTTTTTCTGAAGCTTTCTTT. Its protein product is CASSPEGGFSEAFF.

The sample holds many counts of this clonotype. Relative to the germline gene, one junction end is altered; a read error may explain this. The V call is TRBV30, the J call TRBJ2-3; 7 bases match TRBD2. The CDR3 totals 14 residues. In germline, CDR1 is GTSNPN, CDR2 SVGIG (reference sequence). The CDR3 DNA reads as TGTGCCCGGAGCTCTAGCGGCCCAACAGATACGCAGTATTTT. Translating it yields CARSSSGPTDTQYF. Filled out from reference TRBV30 and TRBJ2-3, the complete variable domain reads SQTIHQWPATLVQPVGSPLSLECTVEGTSNPNLYWYRQAAGRGLQLLFYSVGIGQISSEVPQNLSASRPQDRQFILSSKKLLLSDSGFYLCARSSSGPTDTQYFGPGTRLTVL.

This clonotype was seen only once. Relative to the germline gene, one junction end is altered; a read error may explain this. V and J are TRBV20-1 and TRBJ1-2; D is perhaps TRBD1 (5 bases). This CDR3 comprises 14 residues. From germline, CDR1 is DFQATT and CDR2 SNEGSKA (reference sequence). In DNA form, the CDR3 reads TGCAGTGCTAGAGATCAGACAGAAGCCTATAGCTACACCTTC. Protein sequence: CSARDQTEAYSYTF.

Regarding this clonotype: Sequence at one end of the junction differs from germline and may be a read error. V gene TRBV5-1 combines with J gene TRBJ2-7, with TRBD1 as a possible D gene (5 bases). The CDR3 contains 14 residues. Germline-derived CDR1 and CDR2 are SGHRS and YFSETQ. Written as DNA, the CDR3 is TGCGCCGGCAGCTTTCATGGACAAGAGTACGAGCAGTACTTC. It specifies CAGSFHGQEYEQYF.

Comment on this clonotype: A much larger clone lies one base from this, so it may be a read error. V is TRBV4-1 and J is TRBJ1-5; the D gene is possibly TRBD1 (6 bases). V was trimmed by 4 bases and J by 5 bases, leaving 15 bases between them. Germline values: CDR1 MGHRA, CDR2 YSYEKL. The CDR3 loop spans 15 amino acids. CDR3 region: CASSPLQGEHQPQHF. Written as DNA, the CDR3 is TGCGCCAGCAGCCCTTTACAGGGAGAACATCAGCCCCAGCATTTT.

This clonotype was seen many times. The gene calls are TRBV18 and TRBJ2-7, with 11 bases identical to TRBD1. Germline CDR1 is KGHSH and CDR2 is LQKENI. There are 14 residues in the CDR3. With 4 bases clipped from V and 7 bases from J, the junction kept 6 bases outside the gene matches. In DNA form, the CDR3 reads TGTGCCAGCTCACAGGGACAGGGGGTAGCGGAGCAGTACTTC. Translation gives CASSQGQGVAEQYF. Looking up the rest from reference TRBV18 and TRBJ2-7 gives the full variable domain: NAGVMQNPRHLVRRRGQEARLRCSPMKGHSHVYWYRQLPEEGLKFMVYLQKENIIDESGMPKERFSAEFPKEGPSILRIQQVVRGDSAAYFCASSQGQGVAEQYFGPGTRLTVT.

Only a few counts were recorded for this clonotype. The chain has TRBV5-6 and TRBJ2-1, with a tentative D call TRBD2 (6 bases). Germline V lookup: CDR1 SGHDT, CDR2 YYEEEE. The CDR3 spans 16 residues. Trimming removed 0 bases from V and 3 bases from J, with 13 bases in between. The CDR3, as DNA: TGTGCCAGCAGCTTGGGGGGGGTCAACGTCTACAATGAGCAGTTCTTC. Translated, it gives CASSLGGVNVYNEQFF.

This clonotype was counted between two and nine times. The J gene is TRBJ2-5, the V gene TRBV12-3 or TRBV12-4, with D perhaps assigned TRBD1 or TRBD2 (5 bases each). This CDR3 spans 13 amino acids. V lost 3 bases and J lost 5, with 10 bases in between. This CDR3 is CASSFTREETQYF. As DNA, the CDR3 is TGTGCCAGCAGTTTTACCAGGGAGGAGACCCAGTACTTC.

As concerns this clonotype: Since a much larger clone is just one base distant, this may be a read error. V is TRBV7-9 and J is TRBJ2-1; TRBD2 matches at 10 bases. Germline V CDR1 and CDR2: SEHNR, FQNEAQ (reference sequence). J gave up 5 bases and V 8 bases, and 6 bases lay outside the gene matches. This CDR3 contains 14 residues. This CDR3 reads CASGASGGHNEQFF. The DNA for the CDR3 is TGTGCCAGCGGAGCTAGCGGGGGCCACAATGAGCAGTTCTTC.

This clonotype came up many times. V is TRBV29-1 and J is TRBJ2-5; D may match TRBD1 or TRBD2 (6 bases each). CDR3 length: 14 amino acids. Trimming took 4 bases from V and 9 from J, leaving 21 bases between them. CDR1 and CDR2 (germline): SQVTM, ANQGSEA. This chain's CDR3 is CSVGVVVAGEAQYF. The CDR3 bases are TGCAGCGTTGGAGTCGTCGTAGCAGGGGAGGCCCAGTACTTC.

This clonotype was picked up a small number of times. V gene TRBV12-3 or TRBV12-4 combines with J gene TRBJ2-4; TRBD1 agrees at 7 bases. The CDR3 spans 15 residues. The J segment lost 8 bases and the V segment lost 2 bases, leaving 9 bases of the junction unmatched. CDR3 sequence: CASSLFGRGTDIQYF. The DNA of the CDR3 is TGTGCCAGCAGTTTATTCGGCAGGGGGACAGACATTCAGTACTTC.

The chain links TRBV4-2 to TRBJ2-6; D remains unclear. V was pared by 1 base and J by 0 bases, with 4 bases between. Per the germline V gene, CDR1 is LGHNA and CDR2 is YNFKEQ. The CDR3 covers 15 residues. This CDR3 reads CASSQAASGANVLTF. CDR3 nucleotides: TGTGCCAGCAGCCAAGCAGCCTCTGGGGCCAACGTCCTGACTTTC.

On this clonotype itself: A read error may be the cause here, since a much bigger clone is one base away. The chain recombines TRBV3-1 with TRBJ1-5, with D unclear. Trimming removed 1 base from V and 4 bases from J, with 11 bases in between. Germline lookup yields CDR1 LGHDT and CDR2 YNNKEL (reference sequence). The length of the CDR3 is 15 residues. The CDR3 bases are TGTGCCAGCAGCCAAGGGGCGACGACTAATCAGCCCCAGCATTTT. This encodes CASSQGATTNQPQHF.

This clonotype was counted a few times. The chain is built from TRBV11-2 and TRBJ2-1; no clear D. The ends were cut back, 1 base at V and 5 bases at J, with 6 bases in the middle. CDR1 is SGHAT and CDR2 is FQNNGV in the germline V gene. There are 13 residues in the CDR3. The CDR3 bases are TGTGCCAGCAGCTTAGGGTCGCACAATGAGCAGTTCTTC. Protein product: CASSLGSHNEQFF.

This clonotype was counted ten times or more. The chain has TRBV7-9 and TRBJ2-3; D tentatively fits TRBD1 or TRBD2 (5 bases each). Germline V lookup: CDR1 SEHNR, CDR2 FQNEAQ (reference sequence). This CDR3 is built from 17 residues. V was trimmed by 2 bases and J by 0 bases, leaving 15 bases between them. DNA for the CDR3: TGTGCCAGCAGCTTATCAACCGGGACGGACAGCACAGATACGCAGTATTTT. Residues: CASSLSTGTDSTDTQYF.

This clonotype has just a few counts. The rearrangement links TRBV4-3 to TRBJ2-7; no clear D gene. Germline lookup yields CDR1 LGHNA and CDR2 YSLEER. Trimming pared 0 bases from V and 1 base from J, leaving 13 bases between. This CDR3 contains 16 residues. The CDR3 DNA follows: TGCGCCAGCAGCCAAGATCGGAGTAGACTTTCCTACGAGCAGTACTTC. Its translation is CASSQDRSRLSYEQYF.

The chain couples TRBV4-3 to TRBJ2-3, with 7 bases identical to TRBD2. The ends lost 0 bases at V and 0 bases at J; junction bases unmatched: 15. The germline V gene has CDR1 LGHNA and CDR2 YSLEER. The CDR3 spans 20 residues. CDR3 sequence reads: CASSQDLGGSGWGSTDTQYF. CDR3 DNA: TGCGCCAGCAGCCAAGATTTGGGGGGGAGTGGGTGGGGTAGCACAGATACGCAGTATTTT.

The chain combines TRBV10-3 with TRBJ1-3; no definite D call. The CDR3 runs 14 residues. Deletions cut 4 bases from V and 0 bases from J, with 7 bases between. Germline V gene sequence: CDR1 ENHRY, CDR2 SYGVKD. This CDR3 reads CAISVPASGNTIYF. DNA of the CDR3: TGTGCCATCAGTGTCCCCGCCTCTGGAAACACCATATATTTT.

As to this clonotype: Being one base from a much bigger clone, this may be a read error. This CDR3 is CASGSRVSQGIPTGELFF. The CDR3, as DNA: TGTGCCAGCGGCTCCCGCGTTTCCCAGGGGATCCCCACCGGGGAGCTGTTTTTT. V is TRBV7-9 and J is TRBJ2-2, with D maybe TRBD1 (6 bases). The CDR3 contains 18 residues. V lost 8 bases and J lost 4, with 26 bases in between. Germline V lookup: CDR1 SEHNR, CDR2 FQNEAQ (reference sequence).

Notes on this clonotype: One base away lies a much larger clone, so this may be a sequencing read error. The genes are TRBV27 and TRBJ2-3; D uncertain. Germline CDR1 and CDR2: MNHEY and SMNVEV (reference sequence). V lost 5 bases, J lost 1 base, and 13 bases lay in between. There are 15 residues in the CDR3. The CDR3 DNA follows: TGTGCCAGCAGTCCCCTTTGCTACGGCACAGATACGCAGTATTTT. Encoded protein: CASSPLCYGTDTQYF.

The chain joins TRBV7-9 to TRBJ2-5, with D maybe TRBD1 (6 bases). The germline gives CDR1 SEHNR, CDR2 FQNEAQ (reference sequence). The ends were cut back, 4 bases at V and 2 bases at J, with 11 bases in the middle. CDR3 length: 14 amino acids. CDR3 bases: TGTGCCAGCAGCTGGACGGGACATCAAGAGACCCAGTACTTC. This encodes CASSWTGHQETQYF.

The CDR3 is CASSQDRVLAHLETQYF. DNA of the CDR3: TGCGCCAGCAGCCAAGATAGGGTCCTAGCTCACTTAGAGACCCAGTACTTC. This chain links TRBV4-3 with TRBJ2-5; TRBD2 is a possible D gene (5 bases). The CDR3 spans 17 residues. Germline V gives CDR1 LGHNA, CDR2 YSLEER. Trimming stripped 0 bases from V and 4 bases from J, with 18 bases between.

The chain combines TRBV27 with TRBJ2-2; D perhaps matches TRBD2 (6 bases). V dropped 6 bases and J dropped 7 bases, with 12 bases sitting between them. Germline V gives CDR1 MNHEY, CDR2 SMNVEV (reference sequence). CDR3 length equals 13 residues. The CDR3 sequence is CASSGDFNGELFF. The CDR3 DNA is TGTGCCAGCAGCGGGGACTTTAACGGGGAGCTGTTTTTT.

This chain uses TRBV7-2 with TRBJ1-5; D is uncertain. Germline loops: CDR1 SGHTA, CDR2 FQGNSA. This CDR3 contains 14 residues. V lost 2 bases, J lost 1 base, and 6 bases lay in between. The CDR3 protein is CASSLFPSNQPQHF. The CDR3 DNA is TGTGCCAGCAGCTTATTTCCAAGCAATCAGCCCCAGCATTTT. Together with reference TRBV7-2 and TRBJ1-5, the CDR3 gives the full variable domain: GAGVSQSPSNKVTEKGKDVELRCDPISGHTALYWYRQSLGQGLEFLIYFQGNSAPDKSGLPSDRFSAERTGGSVSTLTIQRTQQEDSAVYLCASSLFPSNQPQHFGDGTRLSIL.